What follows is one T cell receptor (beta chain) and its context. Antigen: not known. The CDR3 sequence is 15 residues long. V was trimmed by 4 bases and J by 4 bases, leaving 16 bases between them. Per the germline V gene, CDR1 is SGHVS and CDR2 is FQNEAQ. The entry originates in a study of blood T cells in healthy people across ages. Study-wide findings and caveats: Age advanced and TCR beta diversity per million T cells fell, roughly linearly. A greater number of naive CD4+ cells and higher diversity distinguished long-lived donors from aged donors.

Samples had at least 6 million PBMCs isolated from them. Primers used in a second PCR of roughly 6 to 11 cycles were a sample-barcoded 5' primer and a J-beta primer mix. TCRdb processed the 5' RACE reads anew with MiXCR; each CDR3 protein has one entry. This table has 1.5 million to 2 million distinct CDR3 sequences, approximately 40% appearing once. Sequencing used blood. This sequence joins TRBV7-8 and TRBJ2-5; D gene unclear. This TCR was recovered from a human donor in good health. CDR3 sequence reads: CASSWSMDGRETQYF. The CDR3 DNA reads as TGTGCCAGCAGCTGGTCCATGGACGGCCGAGAGACCCAGTACTTC.